The next 32 T cell receptor beta chains were all read from a single sample in a study of T cell responses to AZD1222 COVID-19 vaccine. Sequencing used immunoSEQ multiplex PCR; TCRdb keeps in-frame clones, though not all of them. The sample holds around 130,000 clones; 70% to 90% are singletons and the top ten take about 4.8%. The starting material was peripheral blood, obtained on day 0 of AZD1222 vaccination. These receptors all come from an adult in good health.

The rearrangement links TRBV5-1 to TRBJ1-1; D is possibly TRBD1 (6 bases). Germline V lookup: CDR1 SGHRS, CDR2 YFSETQ. Trimming removed 5 bases from V and 10 bases from J, with 18 bases in between. CDR3 length: 13 amino acids. As DNA, the CDR3 is TGCGCCAGCAGGGAGTCCGGACAGACTCGAGCTTTCTTT. The encoded protein is CASRESGQTRAFF. The whole variable domain, remainder taken from reference TRBV5-1 and TRBJ1-1, is KAGVTQTPRYLIKTRGQQVTLSCSPISGHRSVSWYQQTPGQGLQFLFEYFSETQRNKGNFPGRFSGRQFSNSRSEMNVSTLELGDSALYLCASRESGQTRAFFGQGTRLTVV.

The chain links TRBV7-9 to TRBJ2-7; D may be TRBD1 (8 bases). The CDR3 covers 14 residues. Looked up from germline, CDR1 is SEHNR and CDR2 is FQNEAQ (reference sequence). Trimming took off 5 bases at V and 5 bases at J, with 16 bases between the two ends. This chain's CDR3 is CASSPRTGRDEQYF. The CDR3 DNA reads TGTGCCAGCAGCCCGAGGACAGGGAGGGACGAGCAGTACTTC.

With respect to this clone: At the DNA level, this CDR3 is encoded by other sequences in the same sample as well. The chain combines TRBV19 with TRBJ1-2; D may be TRBD1 (5 bases). The V and J ends lost 3 bases and 4 bases respectively, with 12 bases between them. Germline values: CDR1 LNHDA, CDR2 SQIVND (reference sequence). The CDR3 consists of 14 residues. The CDR3 spells CASSIGTGSYGYTF. As DNA, the CDR3 is TGTGCCAGTAGTATTGGGACGGGGAGCTATGGCTACACCTTC.

CDR3 sequence reads: CASSIHQGNTEAFF. The CDR3 DNA follows: TGTGCCAGTAGTATACATCAGGGGAACACTGAAGCTTTCTTT. The chain combines TRBV19 with TRBJ1-1; the D gene is possibly TRBD1 (5 bases). The V gene lost 2 bases and the J gene lost 1 base, with 8 bases spanning the gap. Germline CDR1 and CDR2: LNHDA and SQIVND (reference sequence). CDR3 length equals 14 residues. Together with reference TRBV19 and TRBJ1-1, the CDR3 gives the full variable domain: DGGITQSPKYLFRKEGQNVTLSCEQNLNHDAMYWYRQDPGQGLRLIYYSQIVNDFQKGDIAEGYSVSREKKESFPLTVTSAQKNPTAFYLCASSIHQGNTEAFFGQGTRLTVV.

The chain couples TRBV4-1 to TRBJ2-5, with D possibly called TRBD1 or TRBD2 (5 bases each). Germline CDR1 reads MGHRA; CDR2 reads YSYEKL. This CDR3 region has 15 residues. V gave up 3 bases and J gave up 1 base, with 12 bases separating them. The CDR3 loop is CASSHLRDPQETQYF. Written as DNA, the CDR3 is TGCGCCAGCAGCCATCTACGGGACCCCCAAGAGACCCAGTACTTC.

The chain joins TRBV5-1 to TRBJ1-6, with TRBD1 as a possible D gene (6 bases). Germline V gene data show CDR1 as SGHRS and CDR2 as YFSETQ. The ends were cut back, 2 bases at V and 5 bases at J, with 8 bases in the middle. The CDR3 is 14 amino acids. The CDR3 protein is CASSFPGDNSPLHF. The DNA of the CDR3 is TGCGCCAGCAGCTTCCCAGGGGATAATTCACCCCTCCACTTT.

This clone has just one count. This chain links TRBV19 with TRBJ2-6; D not resolved. Trimming shortened V by 7 bases and J by 2 bases, and 15 bases separated the two germline ends. This CDR3 has 16 amino acids. CDR1 and CDR2 (germline): LNHDA, SQIVND (reference sequence). The DNA of the CDR3 is TGTGCCAGTATGGATTGGCGGTTGGCTGGGGCCAACGTCCTGACTTTC. Residues: CASMDWRLAGANVLTF.

The chain carries TRBV27 and TRBJ1-2, with TRBD1 matching 9 bases. J was trimmed by 5 bases and V by 8 bases; bases with no gene match: 18. The CDR3 consists of 17 residues. CDR1 and CDR2 from the germline V gene are MNHEY and SMNVEV (reference sequence). In DNA form, the CDR3 reads TGTGCCAGCCGACAGACCGGGACAGGGAACCTCTATTATGGCTACACCTTC. Translation gives CASRQTGTGNLYYGYTF.

The V gene is TRBV13, the J gene TRBJ2-7, with D possibly TRBD1 on 6 matching bases. The CDR3 runs 12 residues. Trimming took 5 bases from V and 5 from J, leaving 10 bases between them. Germline V lookup: CDR1 PRHDT, CDR2 FYEKMQ (reference sequence). The CDR3 nucleotides read TGTGCCAGCAGCACTCAGGGGAACGAGCAGTACTTC. The encoded protein is CASSTQGNEQYF.

Written as DNA, the CDR3 is TGTGCCAGCAGACCATTGGGGGGAGGTATCTACGAGCAGTACTTC. This translates into CASRPLGGGIYEQYF. This chain joins TRBV28 and TRBJ2-7, with a weak D call TRBD2 (6 bases). The CDR3 consists of 15 residues. Trimming left V 6 bases short and J 3 bases short, with 18 bases between. Germline assignment: CDR1 MDHEN and CDR2 SYDVKM.

This sequence joins TRBV7-8 and TRBJ1-1; D perhaps matches TRBD1 (5 bases). The V end lost 3 bases, the J end lost 5 bases, and 16 bases lay between the germline ends. The CDR3 is 15 residues long. Germline V CDR1 and CDR2: SGHVS, FQNEAQ. The CDR3, as DNA: TGTGCCAGCAGCTTTTCCCCAGGGACGTTAACTGAAGCTTTCTTT. The encoded protein is CASSFSPGTLTEAFF.

The chain couples TRBV5-1 to TRBJ2-7; 9 positions match TRBD1. The germline CDR1 and CDR2 sequences are SGHRS and YFSETQ. The CDR3 loop spans 15 amino acids. Losses at the gene ends were 3 bases for V and 5 bases for J; bases not matched to a gene: 9. Here the CDR3 reads CASSWARDRADEQYF. CDR3 sequence (DNA): TGCGCCAGCAGCTGGGCTCGGGACAGGGCTGACGAGCAGTACTTC.

This chain links TRBV7-3 with TRBJ2-7; no firm D call. CDR3 length: 12 amino acids. Trimming left V 4 bases short and J 6 bases short, with 10 bases between. CDR1 and CDR2 (germline): SGHTA, FQGTGA. CDR3 DNA sequence: TGTGCCAGCAGCTACTCCGGGCCCGAGCAGTACTTC. It specifies CASSYSGPEQYF.

This clone was picked up a small number of times. This chain uses TRBV4-2 with TRBJ2-7, with D perhaps TRBD2 (5 bases). In germline, CDR1 is LGHNA, CDR2 YNFKEQ. The CDR3 contains 11 residues. The V end lost 5 bases, the J end lost 7 bases, and 9 bases lay between the germline ends. DNA of the CDR3: TGTGCCAGCAGCATCGGGATGGAGCAGTACTTC. It yields the protein CASSIGMEQYF.

There are a few counts of this clone. The chain uses TRBV3-1 (or the pseudogene TRBV3-2) and TRBJ2-1, with a tentative D call TRBD1 (6 bases). The CDR3 extends over 15 amino acids. Germline assignment: CDR1 LGHDT and CDR2 YNNKEL (reference sequence). With 1 base removed from V and 8 bases from J, the gap between germline ends came to 15 bases. Here the CDR3 reads CASSQAVDSRDEQFF. The DNA for the CDR3 is TGTGCCAGCAGCCAAGCAGTGGACAGTCGTGATGAGCAGTTCTTC.

J is TRBJ2-1 and V is TRBV7-8; tentatively, D is TRBD2 (6 bases). Trimming left V 1 base short and J 7 bases short, with 17 bases between. CDR1 is SGHVS, CDR2 FQNEAQ, per germline. The CDR3 covers 16 residues. CDR3: CASSLVHGGPHNEQFF. CDR3 sequence (DNA): TGTGCCAGCAGCTTAGTCCACGGGGGACCCCATAATGAGCAGTTCTTC. The variable domain in full, with the rest retrieved from reference TRBV7-8 and TRBJ2-1, is GAGVSQSPRYKVAKRGQDVALRCDPISGHVSLFWYQQALGQGPEFLTYFQNEAQLDKSGLPSDRFFAERPEGSVSTLKIQRTQQEDSAVYLCASSLVHGGPHNEQFFGPGTRLTVL.

V is TRBV30 and J is TRBJ1-6; D not certain. The V end lost 3 bases, the J end lost 18 bases, and 18 bases lay between the germline ends. The CDR3 has 12 amino acids. Looked up from germline, CDR1 is GTSNPN and CDR2 is SVGIG (reference sequence). The chain's CDR3 is CAWSQNTQRPHF. The CDR3 DNA reads TGTGCCTGGAGCCAAAACACCCAGAGGCCCCACTTT.

The rearrangement uses TRBV29-1 and TRBJ1-2; maybe TRBD1 (5 bases). The CDR3 extends over 14 amino acids. V was clipped by 4 bases and J by 7 bases, with 19 bases between them. The V gene's germline CDR1 is SQVTM and CDR2 ANQGSEA. The CDR3 spells CSVVERAGWIGYTF. CDR3 nucleotide sequence: TGCAGCGTTGTTGAGAGGGCAGGGTGGATTGGCTACACCTTC.

The rearrangement joins TRBV2 to TRBJ1-2; 10 nucleotides agree with TRBD1. The trim removed 4 bases at V and 5 bases at J, leaving 13 bases unmatched. The CDR3 contains 17 residues. CDR1 and CDR2 from the germline V gene are SNHLY and FYNNEI. CDR3 nucleotide sequence: TGTGCCAGCAGTGTAGGACAGGGGGAACTGGTAGTTTATGGCTACACCTTC. Its translation: CASSVGQGELVVYGYTF.

This chain joins TRBV30 and TRBJ1-1; maybe TRBD1 (5 bases). Germline V CDR1 and CDR2: GTSNPN, SVGIG (reference sequence). Trimming pared 4 bases from V and 1 base from J, leaving 7 bases between. The CDR3 loop spans 12 amino acids. The CDR3 reads CAWKGQNTEAFF. The CDR3 DNA is TGTGCCTGGAAGGGGCAGAACACTGAAGCTTTCTTT. The whole variable domain, remainder taken from reference TRBV30 and TRBJ1-1, is SQTIHQWPATLVQPVGSPLSLECTVEGTSNPNLYWYRQAAGRGLQLLFYSVGIGQISSEVPQNLSASRPQDRQFILSSKKLLLSDSGFYLCAWKGQNTEAFFGQGTRLTVV.

The chain employs TRBV25-1 and TRBJ1-3; a weak D match, TRBD1 (5 bases). The CDR3 is 15 residues long. Trimming stripped 1 base from V and 10 bases from J, with 17 bases between. CDR1 is MGHDK, CDR2 SYGVNS, per germline. The CDR3 bases are TGTGCCAGCAGTGAATTTGGGGACGCCGGCGCTACCATATATTTT. This codes for CASSEFGDAGATIYF.

The rearrangement joins TRBV2 to TRBJ1-1, with D unresolved. Between the trimmed V and J ends, which lost 2 bases and 1 base, there was a span of 11 bases. Per germline, CDR1 SNHLY and CDR2 FYNNEI. This CDR3 spans 15 amino acids. CDR3 sequence: CASSEFLRRNTEAFF. In DNA form, the CDR3 reads TGTGCCAGCAGTGAATTTTTGAGGAGGAACACTGAAGCTTTCTTT.

The chain carries TRBV5-1 and TRBJ2-1; D could derive from TRBD1 or TRBD2 (7 bases each). Trimming cost V 10 bases and J 1 base, with 15 bases left between them. The CDR3 sequence is 14 residues long. The V gene's germline CDR1 is SGHRS and CDR2 YFSETQ. The CDR3 DNA follows: TGCGCCTCAGGGGAGGGGGCGTCCTACAATGAGCAGTTCTTC. Protein sequence: CASGEGASYNEQFF.

V gene TRBV11-2 combines with J gene TRBJ2-7; tentatively, D is TRBD1 (5 bases). With 1 base removed from V and 1 base from J, the gap between germline ends came to 11 bases. In germline, CDR1 is SGHAT, CDR2 FQNNGV. The length of the CDR3 is 15 residues. The CDR3 DNA is TGTGCCAGCAGCTTAGTTCCACAGGCTTCCTACGAGCAGTACTTC. This translates into CASSLVPQASYEQYF.

The CDR3 region has the DNA TGTGCCAGCAGCCCGACAGGGGACTATGGCTACACCTTC. Encoded protein: CASSPTGDYGYTF. This chain connects TRBV6-5 to TRBJ1-2, with 8 bases matching TRBD1. The germline gives CDR1 MNHEY, CDR2 SVGAGI. The CDR3 runs to 13 residues. The V segment lost 6 bases and the J segment 3 bases; nucleotides outside the gene matches: 3.

This chain joins TRBV18 and TRBJ2-5; TRBD2 agrees at 10 bases. The J segment lost 5 bases and the V segment lost 4 bases, leaving 16 bases of the junction unmatched. Looked up from germline, CDR1 is KGHSH and CDR2 is LQKENI. The CDR3 is 18 amino acids. CDR3 sequence: CASSQNSPSGRAYETQYF. The CDR3 region has the DNA TGTGCCAGCTCACAGAACAGTCCGAGCGGGAGGGCTTACGAGACCCAGTACTTC.

The gene calls are TRBV5-1 and TRBJ1-1; tentative D call: TRBD1 (5 bases). The ends were cut back, 5 bases at V and 1 base at J, with 12 bases in the middle. The CDR3 consists of 14 residues. CDR1 is SGHRS, CDR2 YFSETQ, per germline. The CDR3 sequence: CASSPDSQNTEAFF. CDR3 coding DNA: TGCGCCAGCAGTCCCGACAGCCAGAACACTGAAGCTTTCTTT.

This chain connects TRBV25-1 to TRBJ2-1; 13 bases align to TRBD2. V lost 2 bases to trimming and J lost 6 bases; unmatched junction nucleotides: 7. There are 17 residues in the CDR3. Germline-derived CDR1 and CDR2 are MGHDK and SYGVNS. CDR3 DNA: TGTGCCAGCAGTGAAATGGCGGGACTAGCGGGGTTCAATGAGCAGTTCTTC. Protein product: CASSEMAGLAGFNEQFF.

CDR3 amino acids: CASSESPLGLVFF. DNA of the CDR3: TGCGCCAGCAGTGAGTCCCCTTTGGGACTAGTCTTCTTC. The rearrangement uses TRBV10-1 and TRBJ2-1; 8 nucleotides line up with TRBD2. The J segment lost 16 bases and the V segment lost 0 bases, leaving 8 bases of the junction unmatched. Germline CDR1 and CDR2: WNHNN and SYGVQD (reference sequence). CDR3 size: 13 residues.

This clone showed up just a few times. The chain employs TRBV6-1 and TRBJ1-4; TRBD1 agrees at 9 bases. The CDR3 contains 14 residues. Germline CDR1 MNHNS, CDR2 SASEGT. The trim removed 3 bases at V and 6 bases at J, leaving 2 bases unmatched. The DNA for the CDR3 is TGTGCCAGCAGTGAGGGGACAGGGTATGAAAAACTGTTTTTT. This encodes CASSEGTGYEKLFF.

This rearrangement joins TRBV19 to TRBJ1-5; a possible D gene is TRBD1 (6 bases). Trimming took 6 bases from V and 11 from J, leaving 20 bases between them. The CDR3 has 14 amino acids. The germline CDR1 and CDR2 sequences are LNHDA and SQIVND (reference sequence). As DNA, the CDR3 is TGTGCCAGTAGGGTACAGGGACGTACGGGGACCCAGCATTTT. Translation gives CASRVQGRTGTQHF.

In this sample, this clone turned up once. J is TRBJ2-3 and V is TRBV11-2, with D possibly called TRBD1 or TRBD2 (5 bases each). The germline V gene has CDR1 SGHAT and CDR2 FQNNGV. CDR3 size: 16 residues. Trimming shortened V by 3 bases and J by 2 bases, and 15 bases separated the two germline ends. The CDR3 nucleotides read TGTGCCAGCAGCTTTACGTCGGGACCAAACACAGATACGCAGTATTTT. It codes for CASSFTSGPNTDTQYF.